This T cell receptor (beta chain) was identified in a study of cytomegalovirus exposure and HLA in healthy donors. Findings and limits, study-wide: Later on, analysis showed that most CMV-associated TCR beta chains appeared to be HLA-restricted.

CDR1 is SGDLS, CDR2 YYNGEE, per germline. The J segment lost 0 bases and the V segment lost 4 bases, leaving 16 bases of the junction unmatched. The CDR3 sequence is 20 residues long. About this clone: What it recognizes is unknown.

The PCR employed 60 Vbeta primers together with 13 Jbeta primers. The protocol was immunoSEQ multiplex PCR, while the TCRdb copy is restricted to in-frame clones and leaves out a portion. The table includes 150,000 to 200,000 clones, about 77% detected once. The V call is TRBV9, the J call TRBJ2-1; 10 bases line up with TRBD1. The sequence came from a woman between 50 and 59 years old in good health and CMV-seronegative. The specimen sequenced was PBMCs. CDR3 region: CASSPQTRQGAFGSYNEQFF. CDR3 coding DNA: TGTGCCAGCAGCCCTCAGACCCGACAGGGGGCATTCGGCTCCTACAATGAGCAGTTCTTC.